This is a list of T cell receptor beta chains from one sample in a study of blood T cell repertoires in COVID-19. TCRdb keeps only in-frame clones here, not all; method: immunoSEQ multiplex PCR. The sample lists about 37,000 clones, 89% occurring once. Sequenced input: peripheral blood. All receptors derive from a human donor in a cohort sampled during active COVID-19. Both conserved end residues are part of each CDR3. Each record gives: clone size, D gene, CDR3 length, V gene, J gene, CDR3 protein, CDR3 DNA. D genes are given only for firm matches. For some rows the clone size is stated as once, few or many, or as a class when expanded; others skip it.

>.|.|12|TRBV28|TRBJ1-1
CASSLRNTEAFF
TGTGCCAGCAGTTTGCGGAACACTGAAGCTTTCTTT
>few|.|18|TRBV6-6|TRBJ2-6
CASSPRYRDRSGANVLTF
TGTGCCAGCAGTCCCCGTTACAGGGATCGCTCTGGGGCCAACGTCCTGACTTTC
>.|.|14|TRBV6-2/TRBV6-3|TRBJ1-2
CASSYRRFNYGYTF
TGTGCCAGCAGTTATCGTCGGTTTAACTATGGCTACACCTTC
>.|.|13|TRBV6-5|TRBJ2-3
CASSYRITDTQYF
TGTGCCAGCAGTTACCGTATAACAGATACGCAGTATTTT
>.|.|13|TRBV19|TRBJ2-7
CASSPGRTHEQYF
TGTGCCAGTAGTCCGGGGAGAACCCACGAGCAGTACTTC
>.|TRBD2|16|TRBV7-9|TRBJ2-1
CASSQNWDSGKNEQFF
TGTGCCAGCAGCCAAAATTGGGATAGCGGGAAAAATGAGCAGTTCTTC
>.|.|15|TRBV9|TRBJ2-1
CASSVGGGPYNEQFF
TGTGCCAGCAGCGTAGGGGGGGGGCCCTACAATGAGCAGTTCTTC
>.|.|15|TRBV2|TRBJ1-2
CASSERRAGGSGYTF
TGTGCCAGCAGTGAAAGGAGGGCTGGGGGTAGTGGCTACACCTTC
>.|TRBD1|14|TRBV24-1|TRBJ2-5
CATSEWVDREPQYF
TGTGCCACCAGTGAATGGGTGGACAGGGAGCCCCAGTACTTC
>.|.|14|TRBV4-1|TRBJ1-5
CASSQDPYNQPQHF
TGCGCCAGCAGCCAAGATCCGTACAATCAGCCCCAGCATTTT
>.|.|14|TRBV27|TRBJ2-7
CASSPRGPIYEQYF
TGTGCCAGCAGTCCCAGGGGACCCATCTACGAGCAGTACTTC
>.|TRBD1|11|TRBV2|TRBJ1-2
CASTRDRGYTF
TGTGCCAGCACCAGGGACAGGGGCTACACCTTC
>.|TRBD1|13|TRBV19|TRBJ1-3
CASRDRGGNTIYF
TGTGCCAGCCGGGACAGGGGTGGAAACACCATATATTTT
>.|TRBD1|14|TRBV29-1|TRBJ2-5
CSVRKGATQETQYF
TGCAGCGTGCGGAAGGGGGCTACCCAAGAGACCCAGTACTTC
>.|TRBD1|14|TRBV7-2|TRBJ2-7
CASSPGQGIHEQYF
TGTGCCAGCAGCCCGGGACAGGGGATCCACGAGCAGTACTTC
>.|TRBD2|14|TRBV6-5|TRBJ2-5
CASSTAGGRETQYF
TGTGCCAGCAGTACTGCGGGGGGGAGGGAGACCCAGTACTTC
>.|TRBD1|14|TRBV6-5|TRBJ1-6
CASKTGNYNSPLHF
TGTGCCAGCAAGACAGGGAATTATAATTCACCCCTCCACTTT
>.|.|15|TRBV28|TRBJ1-5
CASSVAQVVVLAQHF
TGTGCCAGCAGTGTCGCACAGGTGGTTGTTTTAGCCCAGCATTTT
>.|.|16|TRBV28|TRBJ1-5
CASSFATVRSNQPQHF
TGTGCCAGCAGTTTCGCGACAGTAAGGAGCAATCAGCCCCAGCATTTT
>.|TRBD1|14|TRBV5-1|TRBJ1-1
CASSWNRGNTEAFF
TGCGCCAGCAGCTGGAACAGGGGGAACACTGAAGCTTTCTTT
>few|TRBD2|15|TRBV4-1|TRBJ2-5
CASSQEGLAGGIQYF
TGCGCCAGCAGCCAAGAAGGGCTAGCGGGAGGAATCCAGTACTTC
>.|TRBD2|16|TRBV9|TRBJ2-3
CASSWASGTSTDTQYF
TGTGCCAGCAGCTGGGCTAGCGGGACCTCAACAGATACGCAGTATTTT
>.|.|14|TRBV19|TRBJ2-7
CASSPRDFAYEQYF
TGTGCCAGTAGTCCCCGGGACTTCGCCTACGAGCAGTACTTC
>.|TRBD1|15|TRBV9|TRBJ2-7
CASSVGGTGTYEQYF
TGTGCCAGCAGCGTAGGGGGGACAGGAACCTACGAGCAGTACTTC
>.|.|15|TRBV19|TRBJ2-7
CASSVQAELAYEQYF
TGTGCCAGTAGTGTCCAAGCGGAATTGGCCTACGAGCAGTACTTC
>.|TRBD1|12|TRBV19|TRBJ2-7
CASSTGTAEQYF
TGTGCCAGTAGTACTGGGACAGCCGAGCAGTACTTC
>few|.|15|TRBV7-2|TRBJ2-7
CASSPPAGSAYEQYF
TGTGCCAGCAGCCCCCCTGCGGGGAGTGCCTACGAGCAGTACTTC
>.|TRBD1|14|TRBV15|TRBJ1-5
CATSVRTGNQPQHF
TGTGCCACCAGCGTACGGACAGGGAATCAGCCCCAGCATTTT
>.|TRBD1|16|TRBV3-1/TRBV3-2|TRBJ2-1
CASSRPGTGALLEQFF
TGTGCCAGCAGCCGACCCGGGACAGGGGCGTTGTTAGAGCAGTTCTTC
>.|.|12|TRBV6-5|TRBJ1-4
CASSLKEEKLFF
TGTGCCAGCAGCCTAAAAGAAGAAAAACTGTTTTTT
>once|TRBD2|14|TRBV5-4|TRBJ2-5
CASSPGGGRETQYF
TGTGCCAGCAGCCCGGGGGGGGGACGGGAGACCCAGTACTTC
>few|.|12|TRBV6-2/TRBV6-3|TRBJ1-5
CASSDLNQPQHF
TGTGCCAGCAGCGATCTAAATCAGCCCCAGCATTTT
>.|TRBD1|16|TRBV5-1|TRBJ1-1
CASSWGTGRANTEAFF
TGCGCCAGCAGCTGGGGGACAGGTAGGGCCAACACTGAAGCTTTCTTT
>.|.|14|TRBV5-1|TRBJ2-5
CASSLDGLRETQYF
TGCGCCAGCAGCTTGGATGGTCTGCGGGAGACCCAGTACTTC
>.|.|14|TRBV2|TRBJ2-2
CASNPRERVRELFF
TGTGCCAGCAACCCCCGGGAAAGAGTGCGGGAGCTGTTTTTT
>.|TRBD2|17|TRBV4-1|TRBJ2-1
CASSQERLAGGYNEQFF
TGCGCCAGCAGCCAAGAGAGACTAGCGGGAGGGTACAATGAGCAGTTCTTC
>.|.|16|TRBV5-1|TRBJ2-3
CASSPLLGTSTDTQYF
TGCGCCAGCAGCCCCCTTTTGGGCACTAGCACAGATACGCAGTATTTT
>.|TRBD1|14|TRBV6-6|TRBJ2-1
CASSYRQGHNEQFF
TGTGCCAGCAGTTACAGACAGGGGCACAATGAGCAGTTCTTC